This T cell receptor beta chain comes out of a study of T cells expressing NK-cell markers. About the study: In sorted CD3+CD56+NKG2C+, CD3+CD56+NKG2C- and CD3+CD56-NKG2C+ T cells, TCR beta repertoires were obtained.

CDR1 is SEHNR and CDR2 is FQNEAQ in the germline V gene (reference sequence). This CDR3 contains 16 residues. TCRdb reworked the 5' RACE reads into one entry per CDR3 protein, no DNA. The listing records about 550,000 distinct CDR3 sequences. The sequenced sample consisted of blood T cells: a sorted CD56 or NKG2C T cell subset, CD4+ or CD8+ T cells, or bulk PBMC T cells (not recorded which). The chain couples TRBV7-9 to TRBJ2-5; TCRdb calls TRBD2, which cannot be checked without DNA. This sequence originates from a man younger than 35 in good health. The CDR3 is CASSLSDGRKQETQYF.